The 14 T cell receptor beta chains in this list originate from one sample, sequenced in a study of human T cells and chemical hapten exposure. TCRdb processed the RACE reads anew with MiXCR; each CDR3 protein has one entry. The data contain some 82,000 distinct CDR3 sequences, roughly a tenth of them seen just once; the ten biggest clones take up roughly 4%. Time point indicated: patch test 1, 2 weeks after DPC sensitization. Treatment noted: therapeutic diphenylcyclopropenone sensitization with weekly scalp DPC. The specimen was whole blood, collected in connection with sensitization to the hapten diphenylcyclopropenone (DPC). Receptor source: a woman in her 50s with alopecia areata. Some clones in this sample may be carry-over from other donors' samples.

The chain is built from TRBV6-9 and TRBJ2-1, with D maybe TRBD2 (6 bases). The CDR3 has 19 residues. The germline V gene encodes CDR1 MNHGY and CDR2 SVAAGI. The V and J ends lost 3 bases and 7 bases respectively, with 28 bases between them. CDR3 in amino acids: CASSYPGLHHSEDLNEQFF. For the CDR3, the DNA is TGTGCCAGCAGTTACCCGGGACTGCACCATAGCGAGGATTTGAATGAGCAGTTCTTC.

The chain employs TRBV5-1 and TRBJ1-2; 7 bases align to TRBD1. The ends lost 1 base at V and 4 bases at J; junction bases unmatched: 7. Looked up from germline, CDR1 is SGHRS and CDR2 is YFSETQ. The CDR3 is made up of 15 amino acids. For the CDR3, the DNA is TGCGCCAGCAGCTTGTCCTCCGGGACAGCCTATGGCTACACCTTC. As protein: CASSLSSGTAYGYTF.

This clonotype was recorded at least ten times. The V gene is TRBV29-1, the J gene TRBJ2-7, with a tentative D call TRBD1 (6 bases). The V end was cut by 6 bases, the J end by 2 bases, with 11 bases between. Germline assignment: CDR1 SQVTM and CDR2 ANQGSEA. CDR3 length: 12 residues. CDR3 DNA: TGCAGCGTCGTGGGGGCGGCCTACGAGCAGTACTTC. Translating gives CSVVGAAYEQYF.

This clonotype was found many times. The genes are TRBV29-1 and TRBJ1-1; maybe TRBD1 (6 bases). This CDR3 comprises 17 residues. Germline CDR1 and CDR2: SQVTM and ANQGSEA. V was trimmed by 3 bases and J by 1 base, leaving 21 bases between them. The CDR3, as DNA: TGCAGCGTTGATCATCGCAGGGGAGTCGACTGGAACACTGAAGCTTTCTTT. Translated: CSVDHRRGVDWNTEAFF. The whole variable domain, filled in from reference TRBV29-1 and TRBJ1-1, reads SAVISQKPSRDICQRGTSLTIQCQVDSQVTMMFWYRQQPGQSLTLIATANQGSEATYESGFVIDKFPISRPNLTFSTLTVSNMSPEDSSIYLCSVDHRRGVDWNTEAFFGQGTRLTVV.

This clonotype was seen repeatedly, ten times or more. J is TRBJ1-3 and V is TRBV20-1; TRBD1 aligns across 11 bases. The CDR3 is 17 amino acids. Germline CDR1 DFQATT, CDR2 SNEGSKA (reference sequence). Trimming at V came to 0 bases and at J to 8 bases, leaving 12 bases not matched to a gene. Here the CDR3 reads CSARDPRFGDRGDTIYF. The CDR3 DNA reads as TGCAGTGCTAGAGACCCTCGGTTCGGGGACAGGGGGGACACCATATATTTT.

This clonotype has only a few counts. CDR3 coding DNA: TGTGCCAGCAGCTTAGGAGGGGACTACGAGCAGTACTTC. Amino acids: CASSLGGDYEQYF. This chain connects TRBV7-2 to TRBJ2-7; the D call may be TRBD1 or TRBD2 (5 bases each). The germline V gene has CDR1 SGHTA and CDR2 FQGNSA. The V and J ends lost 1 base and 3 bases respectively, with 7 bases between them. The CDR3 loop spans 13 amino acids.

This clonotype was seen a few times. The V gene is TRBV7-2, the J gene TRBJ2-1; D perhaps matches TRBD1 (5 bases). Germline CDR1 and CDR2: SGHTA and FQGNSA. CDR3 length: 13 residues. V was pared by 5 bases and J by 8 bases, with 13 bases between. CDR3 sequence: CASSEARAHEQFF. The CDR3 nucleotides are TGTGCCAGCAGCGAGGCCAGGGCCCATGAGCAGTTCTTC.

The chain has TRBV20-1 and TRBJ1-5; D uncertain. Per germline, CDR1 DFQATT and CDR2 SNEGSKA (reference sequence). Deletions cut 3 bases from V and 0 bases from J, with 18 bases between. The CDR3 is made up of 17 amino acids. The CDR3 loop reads CSARGGRQTYSNQPQHF. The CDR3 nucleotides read TGCAGTGCTAGGGGTGGCAGGCAAACGTATAGCAATCAGCCCCAGCATTTT.

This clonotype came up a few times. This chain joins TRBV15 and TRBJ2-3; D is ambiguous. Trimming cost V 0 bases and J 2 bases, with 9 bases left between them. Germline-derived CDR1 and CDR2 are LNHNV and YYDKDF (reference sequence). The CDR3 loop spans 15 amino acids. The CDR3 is CATSREPAPTDTQYF. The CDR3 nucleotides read TGTGCCACCAGCAGAGAACCAGCCCCCACAGATACGCAGTATTTT.

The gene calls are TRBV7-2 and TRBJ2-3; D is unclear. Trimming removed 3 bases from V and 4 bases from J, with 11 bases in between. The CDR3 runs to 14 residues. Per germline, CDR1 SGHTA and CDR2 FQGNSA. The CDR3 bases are TGTGCCAGCAGCTTTTCCCTTTGGTCAGATACGCAGTATTTT. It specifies CASSFSLWSDTQYF.

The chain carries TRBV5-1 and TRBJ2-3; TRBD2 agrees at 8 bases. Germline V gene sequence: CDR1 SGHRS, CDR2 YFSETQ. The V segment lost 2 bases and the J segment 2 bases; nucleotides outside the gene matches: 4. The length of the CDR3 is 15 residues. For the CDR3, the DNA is TGCGCCAGCAGCTTCGGGACTAGATACACAGATACGCAGTATTTT. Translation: CASSFGTRYTDTQYF.

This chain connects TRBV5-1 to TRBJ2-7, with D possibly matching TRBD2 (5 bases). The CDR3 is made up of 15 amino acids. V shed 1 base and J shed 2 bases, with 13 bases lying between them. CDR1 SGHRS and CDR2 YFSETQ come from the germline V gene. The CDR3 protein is CASSLNWEPAYEQYF. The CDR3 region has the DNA TGCGCCAGCAGCTTGAACTGGGAGCCAGCCTACGAGCAGTACTTC.

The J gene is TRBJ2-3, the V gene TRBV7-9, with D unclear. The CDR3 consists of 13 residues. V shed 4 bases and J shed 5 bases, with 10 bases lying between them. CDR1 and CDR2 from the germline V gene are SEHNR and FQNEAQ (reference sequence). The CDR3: CASSSRVEDTQYF. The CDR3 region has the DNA TGTGCCAGCAGCTCCCGGGTCGAAGATACGCAGTATTTT.

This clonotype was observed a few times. CDR3: CASSIRHYSNQPQHF. In nucleotides, the CDR3 is TGTGCCAGTAGTATCCGCCATTATAGCAATCAGCCCCAGCATTTT. The chain combines TRBV19 with TRBJ1-5; no clear D gene. The CDR3 covers 15 residues. Germline V gene data show CDR1 as LNHDA and CDR2 as SQIVND (reference sequence). V lost 3 bases and J lost 0, with 9 bases in between. Based on the CDR3 plus reference TRBV19 and TRBJ1-5, the full variable domain is DGGITQSPKYLFRKEGQNVTLSCEQNLNHDAMYWYRQDPGQGLRLIYYSQIVNDFQKGDIAEGYSVSREKKESFPLTVTSAQKNPTAFYLCASSIRHYSNQPQHFGDGTRLSIL.